In this sample, the clone carrying this T cell receptor (beta chain) turned up many times. These data come from a study of regulatory T cells in long-lasting Graves disease. Through Arm-PCR of CDR3 regions and iRepertoire HTBI primers, TCR beta libraries were built. TCRdb fed the multiplex PCR reads into MiXCR, producing one record per CDR3 protein. The top ten hold around 37% of the sample, which has approximately 300,000 distinct CDR3 sequences, roughly 18% seen once. Documented time point: newly diagnosed GD, antithyroid drugs for less than 3 months. Following extraction of RNA from PBMCs, that RNA was used to make the TCR library. Sequences were derived from peripheral blood mononuclear cells (PBMCs), sampled at new diagnosis, from a patient treated with antithyroid drugs. The TCR was taken from a female donor with Graves disease.

As DNA, the CDR3 is TGTGCCATCAGTAACCCGACAGGGAAACAAGAGACCCAGTACTTC. As protein: CAISNPTGKQETQYF. The chain recombines TRBV10-3 with TRBJ2-5, with TRBD1 identical over 7 bases. With V trimmed by 5 bases and J by 2 bases, 8 bases remained unmatched. Germline values: CDR1 ENHRY, CDR2 SYGVKD. There are 15 residues in the CDR3.